This entry concerns a single T cell receptor beta chain. No antigen is known for it. This sample was included in a study of long-term antiretroviral therapy in people with HIV. Study background: In the earliest collections, sampling predates the 2015 immediate-ART recommendation by about a decade. General study points: Clones expanded before ART dominated the repertoire at all time points. Collection spanned 2004 to 2017; ART regimens may be less effective than current ones.

Run at survey level, the immunoSEQ assay was version v3.0. Here immunoSEQ multiplex PCR was the method, and the copy in TCRdb shows in-frame clones only, minus some. Counted here are about 13,000 clones, approximately 80% occurring once; the ten biggest clones make up roughly an eighth. There are 13 residues in the CDR3. Germline CDR1 is SNHLY and CDR2 is FYNNEI. Trimming removed 4 bases from V and 6 bases from J, with 12 bases in between. A minimum of one pre-ART and two post-ART PBMC samples existed for each donor. The material sequenced was unsorted PBMCs, taken 1.3 years after starting antiretroviral therapy. This receptor was identified in a woman younger than 30 with HIV. The chain employs TRBV2 and TRBJ1-1; D might be TRBD1 (5 bases). CDR3 sequence reads: CASSGRGRAEAFF. The CDR3 DNA reads as TGTGCCAGCAGTGGACGGGGGAGGGCTGAAGCTTTCTTT.